A few counts support the clone carrying this T cell receptor beta chain. Its antigen is unidentified. TCRdb re-analysed the RT-PCR reads in MiXCR, keeping a single row per CDR3 protein. The sample gives around 790,000 distinct CDR3 sequences, 21% of which show up once; around 9.6% is in the top ten. The CDR3 is made up of 14 amino acids. V dropped 6 bases and J dropped 7 bases, with 17 bases sitting between them. The sample comes from a study of response to subunit inactivated influenza vaccine. Points from the study as a whole: Authors suggested seasonal influenza vaccinations each recruit few new T cells.

Sample: PBMCs from blood, taken 4 to 6 days after vaccination. This chain joins TRBV12-3 or TRBV12-4 and TRBJ2-3, with TRBD1 as a possible D gene (5 bases). This TCR was sampled from a man aged 45-65 years who received an inactivated influenza vaccine. CDR3 bases: TGTGCCAGCAGCAGAAGGGGCATCTCTCATACGCAGTATTTT. This encodes CASSRRGISHTQYF.